These T cell receptor beta chains were read from a single sample in a study of T cell responses to AZD1222 COVID-19 vaccine. Measured with immunoSEQ multiplex PCR; TCRdb has only the in-frame clones, and not every one. The sample shows around 97,000 clones, 91% of them seen only once. The material sequenced was peripheral blood, taken on day 0 of AZD1222 vaccination. These receptor sequences come from an adult in good health. CDR3s include the opening cysteine and the closing phenylalanine or tryptophan. D genes are given only for firm matches. Clone size is not always given. Where it is, it says once, few, many or a class for expanded clones.

NA | once | TRBJ1-1 | TRBV14 | TGTGCCAGCAGCCAAGAATTCAGGGGCACTGAAGCTTTCTTT | CASSQEFRGTEAFF
TRBD1 | NA | TRBJ1-3 | TRBV3-1/TRBV3-2 | TGTGCCAGCAGCCAAGAAGGCTCTCGGAACAGGGGGGACACCATATATTTT | CASSQEGSRNRGDTIYF
NA | NA | TRBJ1-2 | TRBV7-6 | TGTGCCAGCAGCTTAGATCAGTATGGCTACACCTTC | CASSLDQYGYTF
TRBD1 | NA | TRBJ2-7 | TRBV9 | TGTGCCAGCAGCGTAGGGACAGGGGTTCCCTACGAGCAGTACTTC | CASSVGTGVPYEQYF
NA | NA | TRBJ2-1 | TRBV7-6 | TGTGCCAGCAGCTTAGCGGTGGCCGACAATGAGCAGTTCTTC | CASSLAVADNEQFF
NA | few | TRBJ1-2 | TRBV10-3 | TGTGCCATCAGTGAGTCGATCTTTCCCAGGAGCAACTATGGCTACACCTTC | CAISESIFPRSNYGYTF
TRBD1 | few | TRBJ2-2 | TRBV7-3 | TGTGCCAGCAGCCTGACAGGGACCGGGGAGCTGTTTTTT | CASSLTGTGELFF
TRBD1 | NA | TRBJ1-5 | TRBV28 | TGTGCCAGCAGTCCTCAGGGGGCGCTTCTTCAGCCCCAGCATTTT | CASSPQGALLQPQHF
NA | NA | TRBJ1-1 | TRBV6-5 | TGTGCCAGCAGTTACGGCCAGATGAACACTGAAGCTTTCTTT | CASSYGQMNTEAFF
TRBD1 | NA | TRBJ2-7 | TRBV10-3 | TGTGCCATCGGACAGGGGCCAACGGTCGAGCAGTACTTC | CAIGQGPTVEQYF
NA | NA | TRBJ2-3 | TRBV19 | TGTGCCAGTAGTATAAATGGCGGGACAGATACGCAGTATTTT | CASSINGGTDTQYF
NA | NA | TRBJ1-4 | TRBV7-6 | TGTGCCAGCAGCCCCTCGGATAGGGGGACGGGAAAACTGTTTTTT | CASSPSDRGTGKLFF
TRBD1 | NA | TRBJ1-6 | TRBV7-9 | TGTGCCAGCAGCTTAGTGGGGACAGGGACCTCACCCCTCCACTTT | CASSLVGTGTSPLHF
NA | NA | TRBJ1-1 | TRBV3-1/TRBV3-2 | TGTGCCAGCAGCCAGGTACGGGGCACTGAAGCTTTCTTT | CASSQVRGTEAFF
TRBD2 | NA | TRBJ2-2 | TRBV5-4 | TGTGCCAGCAGCTTGCCGGAGGGAGGGCAAACCGGGGAGCTGTTTTTT | CASSLPEGGQTGELFF
TRBD2 | NA | TRBJ2-1 | TRBV5-1 | TGCGCCAGCAGATTAAGCGGGAGTGGTTACAATGAGCAGTTCTTC | CASRLSGSGYNEQFF
TRBD1 | NA | TRBJ2-3 | TRBV5-6 | TGTGCCAGCAGCACGGACAGGGGGCAGACAGATACGCAGTATTTT | CASSTDRGQTDTQYF
NA | NA | TRBJ2-3 | TRBV4-1 | TGCGCCAGCAGCCAAGAAAAGGGGGTCACAGATACGCAGTATTTT | CASSQEKGVTDTQYF
NA | NA | TRBJ1-2 | TRBV2 | TGTGCCAGCTGGGCGGGGGTGCTGGGTTCATATGGCTACACCTTC | CASWAGVLGSYGYTF
TRBD1 | NA | TRBJ1-2 | TRBV14 | TGTGCCAGCAGACTCACAGGGGGCGATGGCTACACCTTC | CASRLTGGDGYTF
NA | NA | TRBJ2-3 | TRBV18 | TGTGCCAGCTCACCCCGGGCGGGAATAGACAATACGCAGTATTTT | CASSPRAGIDNTQYF
NA | NA | TRBJ2-1 | TRBV12-3/TRBV12-4 | TGTGCCAGCAGCTTGGTATCAGCCGGGGAGCAGTTCTTC | CASSLVSAGEQFF
NA | NA | TRBJ2-5 | TRBV5-4 | TGTGCCAGCAGCTGGGGGACCTCACAAGAGACCCAGTACTTC | CASSWGTSQETQYF
NA | NA | TRBJ2-5 | TRBV24-1 | TGTGCCACCAGTGAACTGACCGGAGAGACCCAGTACTTC | CATSELTGETQYF
NA | NA | TRBJ1-5 | TRBV28 | TGTGCCAGCAGTTTATCGCTCCGGGTTCGAGGTCAGCCCCAGCATTTT | CASSLSLRVRGQPQHF
TRBD1 | NA | TRBJ1-1 | TRBV30 | TGTGCCTGGAGTAGGACAGGGTCCTTTCGCAACACTGAAGCTTTCTTT | CAWSRTGSFRNTEAFF
NA | NA | TRBJ2-1 | TRBV6-1 | TGTGCCAGCAGTGAAGAGGAACGGCGGGTTTACAATGAGCAGTTCTTC | CASSEEERRVYNEQFF
NA | NA | TRBJ1-1 | TRBV7-2 | TGTGCCAGCAGCTTACTGGGTACTGAAGCTTTCTTT | CASSLLGTEAFF